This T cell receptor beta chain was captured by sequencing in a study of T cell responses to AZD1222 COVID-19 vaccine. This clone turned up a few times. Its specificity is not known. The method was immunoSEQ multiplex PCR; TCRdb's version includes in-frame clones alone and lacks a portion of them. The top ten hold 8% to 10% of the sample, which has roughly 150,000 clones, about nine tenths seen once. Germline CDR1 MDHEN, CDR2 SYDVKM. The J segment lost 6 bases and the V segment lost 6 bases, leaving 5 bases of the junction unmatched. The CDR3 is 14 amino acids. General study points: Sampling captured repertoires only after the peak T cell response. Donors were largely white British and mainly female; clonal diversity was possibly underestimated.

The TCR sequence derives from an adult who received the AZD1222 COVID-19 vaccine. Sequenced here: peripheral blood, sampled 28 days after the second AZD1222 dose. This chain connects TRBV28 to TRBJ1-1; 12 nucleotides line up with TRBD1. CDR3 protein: CASRRDRGRSEAFF. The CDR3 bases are TGTGCCAGCAGGCGGGACAGGGGGCGGTCTGAAGCTTTCTTT. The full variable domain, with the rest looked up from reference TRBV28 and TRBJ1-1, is DVKVTQSSRYLVKRTGEKVFLECVQDMDHENMFWYRQDPGLGLRLIYFSYDVKMKEKGDIPEGYSVSREKKERFSLILESASTNQTSMYLCASRRDRGRSEAFFGQGTRLTVV.